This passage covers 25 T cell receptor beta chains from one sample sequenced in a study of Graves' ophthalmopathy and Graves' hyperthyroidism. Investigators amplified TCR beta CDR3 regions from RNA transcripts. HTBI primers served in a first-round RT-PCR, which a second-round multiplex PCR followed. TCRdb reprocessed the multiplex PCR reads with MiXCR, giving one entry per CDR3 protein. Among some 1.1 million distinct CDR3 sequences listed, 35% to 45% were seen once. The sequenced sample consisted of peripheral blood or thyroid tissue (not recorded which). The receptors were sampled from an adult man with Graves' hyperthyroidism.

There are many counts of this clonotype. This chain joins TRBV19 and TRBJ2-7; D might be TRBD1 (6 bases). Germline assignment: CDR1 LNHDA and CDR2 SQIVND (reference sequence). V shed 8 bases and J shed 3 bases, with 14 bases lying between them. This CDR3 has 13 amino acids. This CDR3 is CASGLDSNYEQYF. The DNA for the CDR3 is TGTGCCAGTGGCCTGGACAGCAACTACGAGCAGTACTTC.

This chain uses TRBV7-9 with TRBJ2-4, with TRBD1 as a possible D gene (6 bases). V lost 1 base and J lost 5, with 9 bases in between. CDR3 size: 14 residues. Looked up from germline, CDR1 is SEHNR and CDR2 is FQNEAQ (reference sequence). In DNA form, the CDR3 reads TGTGCCAGCAGCTTAGGCTACAGGGAAAACATTCAGTACTTC. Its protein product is CASSLGYRENIQYF.

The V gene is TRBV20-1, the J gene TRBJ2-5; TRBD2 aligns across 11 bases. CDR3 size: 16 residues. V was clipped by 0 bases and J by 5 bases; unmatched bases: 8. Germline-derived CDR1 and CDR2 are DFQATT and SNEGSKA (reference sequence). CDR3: CSARDFLRTSGETQYF. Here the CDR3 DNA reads TGCAGTGCTAGAGATTTCCTACGGACTAGCGGGGAGACCCAGTACTTC.

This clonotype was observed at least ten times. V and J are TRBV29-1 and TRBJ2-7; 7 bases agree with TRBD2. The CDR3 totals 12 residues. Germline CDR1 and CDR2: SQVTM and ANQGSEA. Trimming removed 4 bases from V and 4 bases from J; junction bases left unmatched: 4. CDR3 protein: CSVVFGGYEQYF. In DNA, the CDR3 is TGCAGCGTTGTCTTCGGGGGGTACGAGCAGTACTTC.

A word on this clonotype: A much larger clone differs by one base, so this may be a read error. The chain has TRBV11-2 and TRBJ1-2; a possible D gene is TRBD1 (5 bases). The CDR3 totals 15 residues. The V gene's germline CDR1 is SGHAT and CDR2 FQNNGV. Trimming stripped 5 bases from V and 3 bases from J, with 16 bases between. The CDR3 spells CASSTRVGADYGYTF. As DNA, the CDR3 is TGTGCCAGCAGCACTAGAGTCGGGGCGGACTATGGCTACACCTTC.

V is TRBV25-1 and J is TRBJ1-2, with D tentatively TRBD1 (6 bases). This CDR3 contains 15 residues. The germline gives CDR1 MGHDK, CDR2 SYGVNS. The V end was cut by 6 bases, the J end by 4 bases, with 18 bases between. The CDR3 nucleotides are TGTGCCAGCAGAAAATACAGGGATTCACCCTATGGCTACACCTTC. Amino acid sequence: CASRKYRDSPYGYTF.

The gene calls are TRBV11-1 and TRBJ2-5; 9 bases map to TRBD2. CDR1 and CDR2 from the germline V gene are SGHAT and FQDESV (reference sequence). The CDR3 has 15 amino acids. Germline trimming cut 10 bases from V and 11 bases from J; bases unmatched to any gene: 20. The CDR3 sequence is CATEPRAGASGTQYF. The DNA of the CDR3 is TGTGCCACCGAGCCCCGGGCCGGAGCTAGCGGGACTCAGTACTTC.

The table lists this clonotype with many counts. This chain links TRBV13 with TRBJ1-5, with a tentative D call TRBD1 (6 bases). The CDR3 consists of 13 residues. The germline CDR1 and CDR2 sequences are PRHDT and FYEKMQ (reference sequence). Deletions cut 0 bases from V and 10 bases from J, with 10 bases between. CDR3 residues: CASSLGHGGPQHF. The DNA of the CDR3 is TGTGCCAGCAGCTTAGGCCACGGGGGCCCCCAGCATTTT.

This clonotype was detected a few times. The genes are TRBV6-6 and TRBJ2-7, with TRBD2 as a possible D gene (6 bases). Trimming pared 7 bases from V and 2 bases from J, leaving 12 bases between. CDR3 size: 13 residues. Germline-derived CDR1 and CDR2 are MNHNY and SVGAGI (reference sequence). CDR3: CASNLAETYEQYF. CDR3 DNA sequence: TGTGCCAGCAATTTAGCGGAGACCTACGAGCAGTACTTC.

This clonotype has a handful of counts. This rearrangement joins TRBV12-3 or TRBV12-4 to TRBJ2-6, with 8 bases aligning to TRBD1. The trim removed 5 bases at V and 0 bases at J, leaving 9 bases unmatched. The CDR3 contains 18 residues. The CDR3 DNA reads TGTGCCAGCAGTCTCCCGGGACAGGCCCACTCTGGGGCCAACGTCCTGACTTTC. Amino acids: CASSLPGQAHSGANVLTF.

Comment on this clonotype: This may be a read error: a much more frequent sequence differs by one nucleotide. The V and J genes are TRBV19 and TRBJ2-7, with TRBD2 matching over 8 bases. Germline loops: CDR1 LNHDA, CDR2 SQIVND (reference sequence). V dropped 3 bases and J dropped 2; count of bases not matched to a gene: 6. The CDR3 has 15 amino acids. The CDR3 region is CASSIWPAGAYEQYF. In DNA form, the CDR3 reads TGTGCCAGTAGTATTTGGCCAGCGGGGGCCTACGAGCAGTACTTC.

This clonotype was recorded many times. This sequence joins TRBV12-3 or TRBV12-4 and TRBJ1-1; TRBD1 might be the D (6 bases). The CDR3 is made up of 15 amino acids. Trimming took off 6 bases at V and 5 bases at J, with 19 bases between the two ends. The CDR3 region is CASRLMAGAETEAFF. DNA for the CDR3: TGTGCCAGCAGACTAATGGCAGGGGCGGAAACTGAAGCTTTCTTT.

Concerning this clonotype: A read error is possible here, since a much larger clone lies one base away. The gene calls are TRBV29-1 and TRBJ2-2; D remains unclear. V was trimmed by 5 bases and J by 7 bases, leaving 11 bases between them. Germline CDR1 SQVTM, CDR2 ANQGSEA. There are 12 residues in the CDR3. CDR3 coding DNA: TGCAGCGTTATTGGGTTAATCGGGGAGCTGTTTTTT. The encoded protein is CSVIGLIGELFF.

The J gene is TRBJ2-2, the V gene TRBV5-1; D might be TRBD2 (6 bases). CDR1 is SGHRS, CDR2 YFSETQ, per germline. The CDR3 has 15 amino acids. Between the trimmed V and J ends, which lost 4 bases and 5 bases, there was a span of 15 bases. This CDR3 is CASSEGGMGTGELFF. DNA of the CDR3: TGCGCCAGCAGCGAGGGAGGTATGGGGACCGGGGAGCTGTTTTTT.

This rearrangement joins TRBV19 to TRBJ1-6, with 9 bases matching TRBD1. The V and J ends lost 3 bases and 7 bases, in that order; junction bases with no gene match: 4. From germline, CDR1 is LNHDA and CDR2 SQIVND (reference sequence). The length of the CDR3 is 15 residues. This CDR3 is CASSIRTGDNSPLHF. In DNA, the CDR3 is TGTGCCAGTAGTATCCGGACAGGGGACAATTCACCCCTCCACTTT.

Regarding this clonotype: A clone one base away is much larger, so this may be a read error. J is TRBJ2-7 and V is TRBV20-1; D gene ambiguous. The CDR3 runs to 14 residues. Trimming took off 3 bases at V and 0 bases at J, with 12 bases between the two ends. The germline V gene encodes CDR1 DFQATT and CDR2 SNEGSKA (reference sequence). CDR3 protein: CSASDVRHSYEQYF. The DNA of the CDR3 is TGCAGTGCTAGCGACGTGAGGCACTCCTACGAGCAGTACTTC.

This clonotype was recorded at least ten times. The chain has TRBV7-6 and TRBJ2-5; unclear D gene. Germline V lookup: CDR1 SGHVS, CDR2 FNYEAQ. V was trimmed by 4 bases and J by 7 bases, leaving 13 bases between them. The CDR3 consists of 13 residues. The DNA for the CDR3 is TGTGCCAGCAGCTCCCAACCGTCGGGGACCCAGTACTTC. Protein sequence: CASSSQPSGTQYF.

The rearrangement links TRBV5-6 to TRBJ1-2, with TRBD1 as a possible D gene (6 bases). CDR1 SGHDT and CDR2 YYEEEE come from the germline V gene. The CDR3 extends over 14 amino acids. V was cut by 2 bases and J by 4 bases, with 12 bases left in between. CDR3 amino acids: CASSLGGNPYGYTF. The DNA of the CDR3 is TGTGCCAGCAGCTTAGGGGGGAACCCCTATGGCTACACCTTC.

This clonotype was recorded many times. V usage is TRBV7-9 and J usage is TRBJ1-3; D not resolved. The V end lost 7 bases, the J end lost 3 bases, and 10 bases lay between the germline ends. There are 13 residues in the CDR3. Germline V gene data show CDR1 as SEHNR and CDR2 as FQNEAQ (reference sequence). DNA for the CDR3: TGTGCCAGCATCGAGGGCATTGGAAACACCATATATTTT. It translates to CASIEGIGNTIYF.

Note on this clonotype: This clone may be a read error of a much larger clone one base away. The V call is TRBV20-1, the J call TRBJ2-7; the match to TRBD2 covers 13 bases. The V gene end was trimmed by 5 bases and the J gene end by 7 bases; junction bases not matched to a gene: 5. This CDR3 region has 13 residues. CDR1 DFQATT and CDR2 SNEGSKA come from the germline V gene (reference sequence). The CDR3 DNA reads TGCAGTGCTGGACTAGCGGGAGTGAATGAGCAGTACTTC. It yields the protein CSAGLAGVNEQYF.

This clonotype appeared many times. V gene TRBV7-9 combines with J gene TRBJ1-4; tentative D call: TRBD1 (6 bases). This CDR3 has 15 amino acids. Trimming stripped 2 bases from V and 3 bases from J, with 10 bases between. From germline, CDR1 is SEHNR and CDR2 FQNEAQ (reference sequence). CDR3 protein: CASSLLGGPNEKLFF. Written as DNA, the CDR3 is TGTGCCAGCAGCTTACTGGGGGGGCCTAATGAAAAACTGTTTTTT.

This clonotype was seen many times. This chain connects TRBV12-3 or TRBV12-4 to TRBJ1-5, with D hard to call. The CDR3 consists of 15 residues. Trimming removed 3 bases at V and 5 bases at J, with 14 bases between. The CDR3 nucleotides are TGTGCCAGCAGTTTTGAGAGACAAGGCCATCAGCCCCAGCATTTT. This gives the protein CASSFERQGHQPQHF.

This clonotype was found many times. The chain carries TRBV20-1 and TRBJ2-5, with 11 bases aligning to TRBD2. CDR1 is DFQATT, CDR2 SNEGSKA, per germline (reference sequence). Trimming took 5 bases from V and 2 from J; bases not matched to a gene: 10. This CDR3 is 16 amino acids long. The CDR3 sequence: CSASYAGTSGQETQYF. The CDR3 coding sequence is TGCAGTGCTTCCTATGCGGGGACTAGCGGACAAGAGACCCAGTACTTC.

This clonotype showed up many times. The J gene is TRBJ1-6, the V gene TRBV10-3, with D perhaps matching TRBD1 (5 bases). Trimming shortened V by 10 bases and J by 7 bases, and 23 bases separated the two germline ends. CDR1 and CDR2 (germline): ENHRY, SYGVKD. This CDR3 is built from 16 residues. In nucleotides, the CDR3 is TGTGCCAGCAGCCTAGCCACCGGGACGGTGAATTCACCCCTCCACTTT. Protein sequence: CASSLATGTVNSPLHF.

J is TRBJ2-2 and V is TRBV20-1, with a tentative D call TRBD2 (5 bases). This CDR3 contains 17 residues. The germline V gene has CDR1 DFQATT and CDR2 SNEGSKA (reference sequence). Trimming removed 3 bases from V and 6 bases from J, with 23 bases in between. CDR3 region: CSASSPGTPRRAGELFF. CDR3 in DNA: TGCAGTGCTAGTAGCCCGGGAACCCCACGCCGGGCCGGGGAGCTGTTTTTT.